The present entry profiles one TCR beta chain with its context. Its cognate antigen is unknown. TCRdb reprocessed the 5' RACE reads with MiXCR, giving one entry per CDR3 protein. The table lists 690,000 or so distinct CDR3 sequences, roughly 8% of them singletons. This CDR3 is 14 amino acids long. Trimming stripped 5 bases from V and 8 bases from J, with 16 bases between. Per the germline V gene, CDR1 is SGHRS and CDR2 is YFSETQ. These data originate in a study of identical twins. Study results and limitations: Analyses of zero insertions could, in part, be confounded by invariant MAIT and iNKT cells.

Separately, the same data were catalogued under a study of yellow fever vaccine responses in identical twins.

The chain joins TRBV5-1 to TRBJ1-4, with D possibly being TRBD1 (5 bases). This sequence was found in a woman between 18 and 29 years old in good health. Sequencing was performed on PBMCs. As DNA, the CDR3 is TGCGCCAGCAGTCCTGCGCCAGGGCTCGAAAAACTGTTTTTT. Amino acid sequence: CASSPAPGLEKLFF.